This TCR beta chain was retrieved from a study of T cell changes during pregnancy in multiple sclerosis. TCRdb's table, derived via immunoSEQ multiplex PCR, lists solely in-frame clones and lacks some. The table lists roughly 64,000 clones, about 96% of them singletons. This clone was recorded only once. Sequenced here: CD8+ T cells from peripheral blood mononuclear cells, sampled after pregnancy. The sequence came from a female donor with multiple sclerosis, enrolled in a pregnancy study.

The CDR3 region is CASSPRTGAGNTIYF. The CDR3, as DNA: TGTGCCAGCAGCCCACGGACAGGGGCTGGAAACACCATATATTTT. The V and J genes are TRBV13 and TRBJ1-3; TRBD1 agrees at 9 bases. The CDR3 runs 15 residues. CDR1 and CDR2 from the germline V gene are PRHDT and FYEKMQ (reference sequence). V trimming: 5 bases; J trimming: 2 bases; junction bases outside the gene matches: 4.